A selection of T cell receptor beta chains follows, all from one sample in a study of sequential checkpoint blockade in melanoma. Method: immunoSEQ multiplex PCR; TCRdb's copy keeps in-frame clones and lacks some. The sample yields about 12,000 clones, roughly 25% seen once. The source was tumor tissue (inferred from file names), collected from a patient given nivolumab and ipilimumab in sequence. Source of these receptors: a human donor with melanoma. Each CDR3 is given with its conserved first and last residue. A D gene is named only where the DNA matches it firmly. The size field is filled for only some rows; it gives once, few, many or a size class.

clone_size	v_call	j_call	d_call	cdr3_nt	cdr3_aa
few	TRBV19	TRBJ2-7	NA	TGTGCCAGTAGTATAGGACCCAGCTCCTACGAGCAGTACTTC	CASSIGPSSYEQYF
many	TRBV9	TRBJ2-5	TRBD2	TGTGCCAGCAGCGTAGAGGGCGGGGGGAGCCAAGAGACCCAGTACTTC	CASSVEGGGSQETQYF
many	TRBV6-8	TRBJ2-1	NA	TGTGCCAGCAGTGTTCTGGGCCCCTACAATGAGCAGTTCTTC	CASSVLGPYNEQFF
NA	TRBV6-8	TRBJ1-2	NA	TGTGCCAGCAGTTACAGTCTTTCGTTGGGGGACTATGGCTACACCTTC	CASSYSLSLGDYGYTF
NA	TRBV18	TRBJ1-1	NA	TGTGCCAGCTCACTGAATCGGGGAACTGAAGCTTTCTTT	CASSLNRGTEAFF
many	TRBV11-3	TRBJ2-5	TRBD2	TGTGCCAGCAGTTACTTCGGGGCGGGGGGCCAAGAGACCCAGTACTTC	CASSYFGAGGQETQYF
NA	TRBV28	TRBJ2-2	NA	TGTGCCAGCAGCCCTCCTCAGCAGGGTGCCACCGGGGAGCTGTTTTTT	CASSPPQQGATGELFF
NA	TRBV6-8	TRBJ2-2	NA	TGTGCCAGCAGTAGGGGGGATGGTCCCGGGGAGCTGTTTTTT	CASSRGDGPGELFF
once	TRBV28	TRBJ1-1	NA	TGTGCCAGCAGTCCTGGTGACAGGTCGAACACTGAAGCTTTCTTT	CASSPGDRSNTEAFF
many	TRBV10-3	TRBJ2-1	TRBD2	TGTGCCATCAGTGCGTCTCTGGGGCGGGGGGGCGTCAATGAGCAGTTCTTC	CAISASLGRGGVNEQFF
NA	TRBV7-6	TRBJ1-2	NA	TGTGCCAGCAGCTTAGATGGTGGAGTTTATGGCTACACCTTC	CASSLDGGVYGYTF
many	TRBV11-3	TRBJ2-2	TRBD2	TGTGCCAGCAGCCAAGCCCTAGCGGGGGACAACGGGGAGCTGTTTTTT	CASSQALAGDNGELFF
NA	TRBV29-1	TRBJ1-2	TRBD1	TGCAGCGTTCATGCGGGACAGGGGCTTAGGGGCTACACCTTC	CSVHAGQGLRGYTF
NA	TRBV6-1	TRBJ2-5	NA	TGTGCCAGCAGTGAAGCGCATCAGGGACGGGTTCGCCAAGAGACCCAGTACTTC	CASSEAHQGRVRQETQYF
NA	TRBV23-1	TRBJ1-2	NA	TGCGCCAGCAGCTTGGCCCCCGGCTCTAACTATGGCTACACCTTC	CASSLAPGSNYGYTF
few	TRBV6-8	TRBJ1-6	NA	TGTGCCAGCAGTTACGGGAAGGTATTTCGGTCACCCCTCCACTTT	CASSYGKVFRSPLHF
NA	TRBV1	TRBJ1-3	NA	TGCGCCAGCAGCCAAGACACAGGGGGAGGGAGTGGAAACACCATATATTTT	CASSQDTGGGSGNTIYF
few	TRBV6-8	TRBJ2-1	TRBD1	TGTGCCAGCAGGCCAGCGGAGAGACAGGGTCGAGACATATACAATGAGCAGTTCTTC	CASRPAERQGRDIYNEQFF
many	TRBV25-1	TRBJ1-1	TRBD1	TGTGCCAGCAGTGTAGGGACAGGGCGGAACACTGAAGCTTTCTTT	CASSVGTGRNTEAFF
many	TRBV11-3	TRBJ2-4	TRBD2	TGTGCCAGCAGCTTGGATCTAGCGGGGGCCGGGGCCAAAAACATTCAGTACTTC	CASSLDLAGAGAKNIQYF
medium-sized	TRBV11-3	TRBJ1-5	NA	TGTGCCAGCAGCTTATCCCAGGGGTCTAGCAATCAGCCCCAGCATTTT	CASSLSQGSSNQPQHF
few	TRBV5-1	TRBJ2-7	NA	TGCGCCAGCAGCAGGGACCCGGTCTTAGGCTCCTACGAGCAGTACTTC	CASSRDPVLGSYEQYF
NA	TRBV15	TRBJ1-5	NA	TGTGCCACCAGCAGAGTCCGGGATGGCAATCAGCCCCAGCATTTT	CATSRVRDGNQPQHF
NA	TRBV11-3	TRBJ2-7	NA	TGTGCCAGCAGCTTGCGCCAGGCATATAGCTACGAGCAGTACTTC	CASSLRQAYSYEQYF
few	TRBV11-3	TRBJ1-2	TRBD1	TGTGCCAGCAGCTCGCCACTGGCCGGGACAGGCCCTTATGGCTACACCTTC	CASSSPLAGTGPYGYTF
NA	TRBV7-6	TRBJ2-1	TRBD1	TGTGCCAGCAGCTCACCTGCATTGACAGGGGTGATTTACAATGAGCAGTTCTTC	CASSSPALTGVIYNEQFF
NA	TRBV6-8	TRBJ1-1	NA	TGTGCCAGCAGTTACAGGGACCCCGGACAGCTGAACACTGAAGCTTTCTTT	CASSYRDPGQLNTEAFF
few	TRBV4-1	TRBJ1-4	NA	TGCGCCAGCAGCCAAGTGTGGAGGGGCCGAAATGAAAAACTGTTTTTT	CASSQVWRGRNEKLFF
few	TRBV5-1	TRBJ2-3	TRBD2	TGCGCCAGCAGCTTTCTAGCGGGGGGGCCGGTGGGCACAGATACGCAGTATTTT	CASSFLAGGPVGTDTQYF
many	TRBV6-8	TRBJ2-6	NA	TGTGCCAGCACCTGGCAAGTCTCTGGGGCCAACGTCCTGACTTTC	CASTWQVSGANVLTF
NA	TRBV18	TRBJ2-3	TRBD2	TGTGCCAGCTCACCCCAAAGCGGGGGGGCGAGCACAGATACGCAGTATTTT	CASSPQSGGASTDTQYF
few	TRBV11-3	TRBJ1-1	NA	TGTGCCAGCAGCCGGGGGATTTTACAGAGAAAGAACACTGAAGCTTTCTTT	CASSRGILQRKNTEAFF
NA	TRBV28	TRBJ1-5	NA	TGTGCCAGCAGTTTACGGGGGGGCGGACAGCCCCAGCATTTT	CASSLRGGGQPQHF
NA	TRBV19	TRBJ2-1	NA	TGTGCCAGTAGTATTGAGGGGGGCCCCTACAATGAGCAGTTCTTC	CASSIEGGPYNEQFF
NA	TRBV10-3	TRBJ1-2	TRBD1	TGTGCCATCAGTGAGTCGGCAGGGGGTTATGGCTACACCTTC	CAISESAGGYGYTF
few	TRBV9	TRBJ2-1	NA	TGTGCCAGCAGCACCGGGGGAAATGAGCAGTTCTTC	CASSTGGNEQFF
NA	TRBV28	TRBJ1-6	TRBD1	TGTGCCAGCAGTTTATTTGGGACAGGGTCTTATAATTCACCCCTCCACTTT	CASSLFGTGSYNSPLHF
NA	TRBV5-1	TRBJ2-2	NA	TGCGCCAGCAGCTTGGGGCAGAGCAACTGGGGTGACGGGGAGCTGTTTTTT	CASSLGQSNWGDGELFF
NA	TRBV18	TRBJ1-2	TRBD1	TGTGCCAGCTCACCACGACAGGGGCACTATGGCTACACCTTC	CASSPRQGHYGYTF
few	TRBV19	TRBJ1-1	NA	TGTGCCAGTAGTATCTCGGCAGGGCGCCTGATGAACACTGAAGCTTTCTTT	CASSISAGRLMNTEAFF
NA	TRBV19	TRBJ2-3	TRBD1	TGTGCCAGTAGCCGATTTCTGGGACAGACCTCTTTCACTAACACAGATACGCAGTATTTT	CASSRFLGQTSFTNTDTQYF
NA	TRBV11-3	TRBJ1-3	NA	TGTGCCAGCAGCTTGGTTGGGGGCTCCTTTGGAACTGGAAACACCATATATTTT	CASSLVGGSFGTGNTIYF
NA	TRBV19	TRBJ1-1	NA	TGTGCCAGTAGTATCCTGATAATAGGGGAGTCGGAGAACACTGAAGCTTTCTTT	CASSILIIGESENTEAFF
few	TRBV9	TRBJ2-3	NA	TGTGCCAGCAGCTTGTACGGCCCATTGATAAACAGCACAGATACGCAGTATTTT	CASSLYGPLINSTDTQYF
NA	TRBV9	TRBJ2-1	TRBD2	TGTGCCAGCAGCTCCGGGGGGGCCTACAATGAGCAGTTCTTC	CASSSGGAYNEQFF
NA	TRBV18	TRBJ1-1	NA	TGTGCCAGCTCACCACGATGGGACACTGAAGCTTTCTTT	CASSPRWDTEAFF
many	TRBV9	TRBJ2-1	NA	TGTGCCAGCAGTGATATGGGGGCCTACAATGAGCAGTTCTTC	CASSDMGAYNEQFF
few	TRBV11-3	TRBJ1-4	NA	TGTGCCAGCAGCTTAGGATTAGGGGAGATTAATGAAAAACTGTTTTTT	CASSLGLGEINEKLFF
NA	TRBV19	TRBJ2-5	NA	TGTGGCACAAGGCGTGTGGCGGGACAAGAGACCCAGTACTTC	CGTRRVAGQETQYF
NA	TRBV19	TRBJ1-1	NA	TGTGCCAGTAGCAGGGATGGTAACACTGAAGCTTTCTTT	CASSRDGNTEAFF
few	TRBV12-5	TRBJ2-2	NA	TGTGCCAGCCTACTACCCGGGACCGGGGAGCTGTTTTTT	CASLLPGTGELFF
NA	TRBV14	TRBJ2-5	NA	TGTGCCAGCAGCCAAGGGTTCAGGGAGACCCAGTACTTC	CASSQGFRETQYF
NA	TRBV1	TRBJ2-2	NA	TGCGCCAGCAGCCAAGAATACTTGGGACAGGCGAACACCGGGGAGCTGTTTTTT	CASSQEYLGQANTGELFF
NA	TRBV29-1	TRBJ1-1	TRBD1	TGCAGCGTTGAAGCTGTGGGGCCGGACAGGGTAGGGAACACTGAAGCTTTCTTT	CSVEAVGPDRVGNTEAFF
few	TRBV6-8	TRBJ1-5	NA	TGTGCCAGCAGGTGGGTGGGGCAGTATCAGCCCCAGCATTTT	CASRWVGQYQPQHF
few	TRBV6-8	TRBJ1-1	NA	TGTGCCAGCAGTTACTCGGACACTGAAGCTTTCTTT	CASSYSDTEAFF
NA	TRBV19	TRBJ1-2	TRBD1	TGTGCCAGTAGTATATTTCTTCGGGACAGGGGGCGGTTGAACTATGGCTACACCTTC	CASSIFLRDRGRLNYGYTF
few	TRBV10-2	TRBJ1-1	NA	TGCGCCAGCAGTGAGGTTGTAGTCTCGGGCACTGAAGCTTTCTTT	CASSEVVVSGTEAFF
few	TRBV19	TRBJ2-2	NA	TGTGCCAGTAGTATAGGTCCCGGGGAGCTGTTTTTT	CASSIGPGELFF
many	TRBV6-8	TRBJ1-5	NA	TGTGCCAGCAGTTACCGAGGGAAACAGCCCCAGCATTTT	CASSYRGKQPQHF